This TCR beta chain was sequenced during a study of Graves' ophthalmopathy and Graves' hyperthyroidism. Excluded were patients with other autoimmune diseases, uncontrolled infections, pregnancy or lactation. This clonotype was seen ten or more times. The CDR3 totals 14 residues. Trimming took 0 bases from V and 5 from J; bases not matched to a gene: 3. Germline CDR1 reads SGHRS; CDR2 reads YFSETQ. RNA served as the template for amplifying TCR beta CDR3 regions. After a first-round RT-PCR with HTBI primers, a second-round multiplex PCR was run. TCRdb reprocessed the multiplex PCR reads with MiXCR, giving one entry per CDR3 protein. The table records roughly 350,000 distinct CDR3 sequences, 17% of them present only once.

The rearrangement joins TRBV5-1 to TRBJ2-7; 9 positions match TRBD2. The receptor was isolated from an adult woman with stable Graves' hyperthyroidism. Sequenced: peripheral blood. CDR3 DNA sequence: TGCGCCAGCAGCTTGGAACTAGCGGGTGACGAGCAGTACTTC. Translating gives CASSLELAGDEQYF.